A single sample is the source of the 5 T cell receptor beta chains below, sequenced in a study of T cells after yellow fever vaccination. One entry per CDR3 protein, called by TCRdb with MiXCR from the 5' RACE reads. The sample has more than 350,000 distinct CDR3 sequences; roughly 10% are singletons. The sample consisted of PBMCs, taken on the day of the first yellow fever vaccination. The receptors stem from a man aged 18 to 29 who received the YFV17D yellow fever vaccine.

The table lists this clonotype with a few counts. The chain joins TRBV20-1 to TRBJ2-3; 11 bases are shared with TRBD2. In germline, CDR1 is DFQATT, CDR2 SNEGSKA (reference sequence). V shed 3 bases and J 2 bases; nucleotides not matched to a gene: 7. The CDR3 has 16 amino acids. CDR3 in DNA: TGCAGTGCTAGTTGGCCTAGCGGGGGGTACACAGATACGCAGTATTTT. It translates to CSASWPSGGYTDTQYF.

This rearrangement joins TRBV5-1 to TRBJ1-1, with D perhaps TRBD1 (6 bases). V lost 0 bases and J lost 8, with 8 bases in between. Per the germline V gene, CDR1 is SGHRS and CDR2 is YFSETQ. This CDR3 comprises 12 residues. The CDR3 reads CASSLGGHEAFF. The CDR3 DNA sequence: TGCGCCAGCAGCTTGGGGGGACACGAAGCTTTCTTT.

The V and J genes are TRBV6-2 or TRBV6-3 and TRBJ1-1; 10 bases agree with TRBD1. CDR3 length equals 15 residues. The trim removed 6 bases at V and 0 bases at J, leaving 4 bases unmatched. Per the germline V gene, CDR1 is MNHEY and CDR2 is SVGEGT. This CDR3 reads CASRGQGDMNTEAFF. In nucleotides, the CDR3 is TGTGCCAGCAGAGGACAGGGGGATATGAACACTGAAGCTTTCTTT.

This clonotype was counted only a few times. CDR3 residues: CATSRDPGDRASGNTIYF. The CDR3 DNA follows: TGTGCCACCAGCAGAGATCCCGGGGACAGGGCCTCTGGAAACACCATATATTTT. The chain carries TRBV15 and TRBJ1-3; 9 bases line up with TRBD1. Germline V gene data show CDR1 as LNHNV and CDR2 as YYDKDF (reference sequence). The CDR3 runs 18 residues. Trimming at V came to 0 bases and at J to 0 bases, leaving 6 bases not matched to a gene.

The chain joins TRBV20-1 to TRBJ1-6; unclear D gene. The CDR3 runs to 15 residues. Germline V CDR1 and CDR2: DFQATT, SNEGSKA (reference sequence). V was cut by 2 bases and J by 4 bases, with 12 bases left in between. The DNA of the CDR3 is TGCAGTGCTAGAATACCCGTCCCGTATAATTCACCCCTCCACTTT. It is translated as CSARIPVPYNSPLHF.